The 13 T cell receptor beta chains reported below all come from one sample, sequenced in a study of blood T cell repertoires in COVID-19. Produced via immunoSEQ multiplex PCR; TCRdb's table is partial and in-frame only. The sample shows 250,000 or so clones, roughly nine tenths of them seen only once. Sequenced: peripheral blood. The source of these receptors is a man between 60 and 75 years old with acute or convalescent COVID-19.

This chain uses TRBV7-2 with TRBJ1-5; TRBD1 is a possible D gene (5 bases). The germline CDR1 and CDR2 sequences are SGHTA and FQGNSA. The CDR3 totals 13 residues. Trimming removed 6 bases at V and 4 bases at J, with 10 bases between. The CDR3 region has the DNA TGTGCCAGCAGAGCTGACAGAAATCAGCCCCAGCATTTT. This gives the protein CASRADRNQPQHF.

The J gene is TRBJ1-6, the V gene TRBV5-1, with TRBD1 identical over 9 bases. The CDR3 totals 16 residues. Germline-derived CDR1 and CDR2 are SGHRS and YFSETQ. With 4 bases clipped from V and 5 bases from J, the junction kept 7 bases outside the gene matches. The chain's CDR3 is CASSPQGALHNSPLHF. The CDR3 DNA sequence: TGCGCCAGCAGCCCACAGGGGGCTCTGCATAATTCACCCCTCCACTTT.

The J gene is TRBJ1-1, the V gene TRBV6-5, with D possibly matching TRBD1 (6 bases). Germline V lookup: CDR1 MNHEY, CDR2 SVGAGI. This CDR3 contains 13 residues. The ends were cut back, 2 bases at V and 4 bases at J, with 8 bases in the middle. The chain's CDR3 is CASSYAGATEAFF. CDR3 nucleotides: TGTGCCAGCAGTTACGCGGGGGCCACTGAAGCTTTCTTT.

The V gene is TRBV28, the J gene TRBJ2-3, with 10 nucleotides matching TRBD1. From germline, CDR1 is MDHEN and CDR2 SYDVKM. Trimming took 4 bases from V and 3 from J; bases not matched to a gene: 4. The CDR3 consists of 15 residues. This chain's CDR3 is CASSSPGQGTDTQYF. The CDR3 DNA sequence: TGTGCCAGCAGTTCCCCGGGACAGGGGACAGATACGCAGTATTTT.

The V and J genes are TRBV19 and TRBJ2-1, with 10 positions matching TRBD1. This CDR3 contains 14 residues. The trim removed 11 bases at V and 0 bases at J, leaving 4 bases unmatched. Per germline, CDR1 LNHDA and CDR2 SQIVND (reference sequence). The CDR3 sequence: CAEGQGNSYNEQFF. The CDR3 DNA sequence: TGTGCCGAGGGACAGGGGAACTCCTACAATGAGCAGTTCTTC.

V is TRBV24-1 and J is TRBJ2-1; TRBD2 aligns across 9 bases. The CDR3 sequence is 17 residues long. CDR1 KGHDR and CDR2 SFDVKD come from the germline V gene. Trimming at V came to 0 bases and at J to 7 bases, leaving 9 bases not matched to a gene. The CDR3 nucleotides are TGTGCCACCAGTGATTTGACGACTAGCGGATTCCTTAATGAGCAGTTCTTC. Its protein is CATSDLTTSGFLNEQFF.

The chain is built from TRBV6-5 and TRBJ1-5; 8 bases match TRBD1. Germline loops: CDR1 MNHEY, CDR2 SVGAGI. CDR3 length: 15 residues. V lost 6 bases and J lost 7; bases outside the gene matches: 11. CDR3 protein: CASRHSGTGMQPQHF. For the CDR3, the DNA is TGTGCCAGCAGGCACTCCGGGACAGGAATGCAGCCCCAGCATTTT.

V usage is TRBV10-3 and J usage is TRBJ2-2, with 16 bases lining up with TRBD2. CDR1 and CDR2 (germline): ENHRY, SYGVKD. The CDR3 sequence is 17 residues long. V gave up 10 bases and J gave up 7 bases; unmatched junction bases: 12. CDR3 DNA: TGTGCCACCGGGACTAGCGGGAGGGTCCCATCGGGCGGGGAGCTGTTTTTT. Its translation is CATGTSGRVPSGGELFF.

This rearrangement joins TRBV30 to TRBJ2-1; the match to TRBD2 covers 10 bases. CDR3 length equals 15 residues. The junction had 5 bases not matched to a gene; V was cut back by 3 bases and J by 3 bases. The germline V gene encodes CDR1 GTSNPN and CDR2 SVGIG (reference sequence). The CDR3 here is CAWRSGLASYNEQFF. DNA for the CDR3: TGTGCCTGGAGGTCGGGACTAGCGAGCTACAATGAGCAGTTCTTC. The full variable domain, completed using reference TRBV30 and TRBJ2-1, is SQTIHQWPATLVQPVGSPLSLECTVEGTSNPNLYWYRQAAGRGLQLLFYSVGIGQISSEVPQNLSASRPQDRQFILSSKKLLLSDSGFYLCAWRSGLASYNEQFFGPGTRLTVL.

V is TRBV7-9 and J is TRBJ2-1; possibly TRBD2 for D (6 bases). Germline assignment: CDR1 SEHNR and CDR2 FQNEAQ (reference sequence). V shed 1 base and J shed 3 bases, with 22 bases lying between them. The length of the CDR3 is 19 residues. CDR3 DNA: TGTGCCAGCAGCTTAGGAACCCTAACCGGGCGGGACGACTACAATGAGCAGTTCTTC. Amino acid sequence: CASSLGTLTGRDDYNEQFF. Full variable domain (rest looked up from reference TRBV7-9 and TRBJ2-1): DTGVSQNPRHKITKRGQNVTFRCDPISEHNRLYWYRQTLGQGPEFLTYFQNEAQLEKSRLLSDRFSAERPKGSFSTLEIQRTEQGDSAMYLCASSLGTLTGRDDYNEQFFGPGTRLTVL.

The chain has TRBV4-3 and TRBJ2-3, with D perhaps matching TRBD2 (5 bases). V was cut by 1 base and J by 5 bases, with 7 bases left in between. Looked up from germline, CDR1 is LGHNA and CDR2 is YSLEER. This CDR3 region has 13 residues. CDR3 sequence reads: CASSQARGDTQYF. The CDR3 region has the DNA TGCGCCAGCAGCCAAGCCCGGGGAGATACGCAGTATTTT.

The gene calls are TRBV27 and TRBJ2-2; 12 positions agree with TRBD2. The CDR3 length is 17 residues. Germline V gene data show CDR1 as MNHEY and CDR2 as SMNVEV (reference sequence). V shed 1 base, J shed 5 bases, and the junction held 5 bases outside the gene matches. The CDR3 sequence: CASSLYGLAGTTGELFF. CDR3 in DNA: TGTGCCAGCAGTTTATATGGACTAGCGGGAACAACCGGGGAGCTGTTTTTT.

The rearrangement joins TRBV30 to TRBJ2-3; 8 bases align to TRBD1. The CDR3 runs 14 residues. After removal of 3 bases from V and 0 bases from J, the junction contained 2 bases not matched to a gene. Germline CDR1 and CDR2: GTSNPN and SVGIG (reference sequence). This CDR3 is CAWRTGASTDTQYF. The CDR3 coding sequence is TGTGCCTGGAGGACAGGGGCTAGCACAGATACGCAGTATTTT.